This TCR beta chain is drawn from a study of cytotoxic CD8 clonotypes in ibrutinib-treated CLL. Study-level points and caveats: Before falling back toward baseline at progression, clonality had risen at the time of ibrutinib response. Sampling of sustained-remission and progressing patients occurred at differing times.

TCRdb keeps only in-frame clones here, not all; method: immunoSEQ multiplex PCR. The profile shows about 40,000 clones, just over 70% of them singletons. Turning to this clone: The antigen is unknown.

Investigators sourced around 2 micrograms of genomic DNA from cryopreserved PBMCs for TCR beta libraries. The sample here was PBMCs, taken at disease progression, from a patient treated with ibrutinib. The receptor's source is a human donor with chronic lymphocytic leukemia.

CDR3 in DNA: TGTGCCAGCAGCTTTGGGACAGCGAGGGAGACCCAGTACTTC. Protein: CASSFGTARETQYF. The chain uses TRBV5-6 and TRBJ2-5, with 7 bases lining up with TRBD1. V trimming: 2 bases; J trimming: 5 bases; junction bases outside the gene matches: 6. The CDR3 has 14 amino acids. Germline V gives CDR1 SGHDT, CDR2 YYEEEE. The whole variable domain, remainder taken from reference TRBV5-6 and TRBJ2-5, is DAGVTQSPTHLIKTRGQQVTLRCSPKSGHDTVSWYQQALGQGPQFIFQYYEEEERQRGNFPDRFSGHQFPNYSSELNVNALLLGDSALYLCASSFGTARETQYFGPGTRLLVL.